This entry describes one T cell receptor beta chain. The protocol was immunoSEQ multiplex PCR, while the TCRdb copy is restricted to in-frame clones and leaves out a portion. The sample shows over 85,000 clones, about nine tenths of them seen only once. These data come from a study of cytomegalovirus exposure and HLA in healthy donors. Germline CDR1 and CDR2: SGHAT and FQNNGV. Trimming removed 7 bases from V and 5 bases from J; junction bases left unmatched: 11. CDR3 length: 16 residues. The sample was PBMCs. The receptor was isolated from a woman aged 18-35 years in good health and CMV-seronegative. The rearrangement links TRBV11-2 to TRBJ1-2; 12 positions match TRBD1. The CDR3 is CASNSRGDRGLYGYTF. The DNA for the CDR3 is TGTGCCAGCAACTCAAGAGGGGACAGGGGGCTATATGGCTACACCTTC.